These T cell receptor beta chains were read from a single sample in a study of blood T cell repertoires in COVID-19. Generated by immunoSEQ multiplex PCR, the TCRdb table keeps only in-frame clones and is missing some. The repertoire holds 50,000 to 75,000 clones, with more than 75% as singletons. The material sequenced was peripheral blood. The receptors shown here come from a man aged 80 or over in a cohort sampled during active COVID-19. Each CDR3 is given with its conserved first and last residue. The order of the fields is J gene, V gene, D gene, clone size, CDR3 DNA, CDR3 protein. A D gene is named only where the DNA matches it firmly. The size field is filled for only some rows; it gives once, few, many or a size class.

>TRBJ2-7|TRBV5-8|TRBD1|.
TGTGCCAGCAGCTTGGACAGGGGTGCCGAGCAGTACTTC
CASSLDRGAEQYF
>TRBJ2-1|TRBV7-8|TRBD1|.
TGTGCCAGCAGCATTTCGACAGGGGGCTATTCCTACAATGAGCAGTTCTTC
CASSISTGGYSYNEQFF
>TRBJ1-2|TRBV3-1/TRBV3-2|TRBD1|.
TGTGCCAGCAGTTTAGGGGGCGATGGCTACACCTTC
CASSLGGDGYTF
>TRBJ2-5|TRBV16|.|.
TGTGCCAGCAGCCCCCAGACGGCCCAGGGGTTCCAGTACTTC
CASSPQTAQGFQYF
>TRBJ1-4|TRBV19|.|.
TGTGCCAGTAGTATCTCAGGGGTGGGTGAAAAACTGTTTTTT
CASSISGVGEKLFF
>TRBJ2-3|TRBV7-8|TRBD2|.
TGTGCCAGCAGAGGGCGTGCGGGGAGGGCACAAGATACGCAGTATTTT
CASRGRAGRAQDTQYF
>TRBJ1-6|TRBV11-2|.|.
TGTGCCAGCAGTCGCGACGCGGGTAATGATTCACCCCTCCACTTT
CASSRDAGNDSPLHF
>TRBJ2-7|TRBV7-9|TRBD1|.
TGTGCCAGCAGCTTCGGACAGGGGGCGCTCTACGAGCAGTACTTC
CASSFGQGALYEQYF
>TRBJ1-4|TRBV30|.|.
TGTGCCTGGAACGTGCCGGACATCGAAAAACTGTTTTTT
CAWNVPDIEKLFF
>TRBJ2-7|TRBV4-3|.|once
TGCGCCAGCAGCCAAGACAGGGGTCCCTACGAGCAGTACTTC
CASSQDRGPYEQYF
>TRBJ2-6|TRBV6-5|.|.
TGTGCCAGCAGTCATGCCGGAGGAGGGGCCAACGTCCTGACTTTC
CASSHAGGGANVLTF
>TRBJ1-2|TRBV14|.|.
TGTGCCAGCAGCCAACTGACAGACAACTATGGCTACACCTTC
CASSQLTDNYGYTF
>TRBJ1-2|TRBV11-2|TRBD1|.
TGTGCCAGCAGCTTCCTGAGACAGGGGAATGTAGACACCTTC
CASSFLRQGNVDTF
>TRBJ2-3|TRBV5-6|.|.
TGTGCCAGCAGCGGGGGCGGAGGAGGTAGCACAGATACGCAGTATTTT
CASSGGGGGSTDTQYF
>TRBJ2-1|TRBV9|TRBD1|.
TGTGCCAGCAGCGTAGCTGGGGACAGGGGTCTCTACAATGAGCAGTTCTTC
CASSVAGDRGLYNEQFF
>TRBJ2-1|TRBV11-2|TRBD2|.
TGTGCCAGCAGCTCGCTAGCGGCCACGAGGCAGTTCTTC
CASSSLAATRQFF
>TRBJ1-6|TRBV10-3|.|.
TGTGCCATCAGTCCAAATCAAGGACAGAGCAATTCACCCCTCCACTTT
CAISPNQGQSNSPLHF
>TRBJ1-2|TRBV5-1|TRBD1|.
TGCGCCAGCAGCTTGGACAGGGGGCAATCGGAGGGCTACACCTTC
CASSLDRGQSEGYTF